This T cell receptor beta chain derives from a study of cytomegalovirus exposure and HLA in healthy donors. Overall study results and limits: TCR beta chains numbering some 160 were designated cytomegalovirus-associated. Trimming of TCR beta V- and J-genes showed a link, identified in a later analysis, to a missense DCLRE1C variant.

The study ran its PCR with 60 Vbeta and 13 Jbeta primers. The data were produced by immunoSEQ multiplex PCR, yet TCRdb's version contains in-frame clones alone and is incomplete. The sample yields some 180,000 clones, around 79% seen once. Trimming took off 4 bases at V and 3 bases at J, with 16 bases between the two ends. CDR1 SGHDT and CDR2 YYEEEE come from the germline V gene. The length of the CDR3 is 15 residues. In regard to this clone: The target antigen is unknown.

The rearrangement uses TRBV5-6 and TRBJ2-5; D unresolved. Material: PBMCs. The clonotype was recovered from a young woman in good health and CMV-seropositive. The CDR3 region has the DNA TGTGCCAGCAGCCTATACCCCCCCGGTAAAGAGACCCAGTACTTC. Its protein product is CASSLYPPGKETQYF.